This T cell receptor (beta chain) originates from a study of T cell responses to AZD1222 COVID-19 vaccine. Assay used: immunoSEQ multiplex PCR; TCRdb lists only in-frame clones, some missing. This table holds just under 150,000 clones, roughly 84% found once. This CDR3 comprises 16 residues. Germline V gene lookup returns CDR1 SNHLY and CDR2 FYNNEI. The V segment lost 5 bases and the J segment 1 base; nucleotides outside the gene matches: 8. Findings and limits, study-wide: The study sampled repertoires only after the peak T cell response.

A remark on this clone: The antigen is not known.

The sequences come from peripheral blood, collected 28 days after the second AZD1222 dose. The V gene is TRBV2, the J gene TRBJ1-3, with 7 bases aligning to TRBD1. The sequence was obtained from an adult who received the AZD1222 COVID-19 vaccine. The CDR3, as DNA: TGTGCCAGCAGTCCCCCGGACAGGCTTTCTGGAAACACCATATATTTT. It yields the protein CASSPPDRLSGNTIYF.